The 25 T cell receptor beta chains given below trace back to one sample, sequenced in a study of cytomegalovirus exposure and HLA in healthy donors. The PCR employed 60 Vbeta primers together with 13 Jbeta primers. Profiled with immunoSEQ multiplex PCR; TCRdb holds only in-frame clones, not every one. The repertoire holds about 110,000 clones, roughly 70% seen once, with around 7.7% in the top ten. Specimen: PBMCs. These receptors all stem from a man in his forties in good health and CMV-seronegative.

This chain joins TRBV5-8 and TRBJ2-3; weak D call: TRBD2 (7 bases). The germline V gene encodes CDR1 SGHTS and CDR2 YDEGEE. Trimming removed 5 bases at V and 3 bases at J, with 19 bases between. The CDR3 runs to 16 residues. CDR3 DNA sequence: TGTGCCAGCAGTCTTGAAAGGGGGGGTTTTACAGATACGCAGTATTTT. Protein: CASSLERGGFTDTQYF.

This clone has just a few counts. The CDR3 is CASSDQASCGYTF. The CDR3 nucleotides are TGTGCCAGCAGTGATCAGGCATCTTGTGGCTACACCTTC. The chain carries TRBV6-1 and TRBJ1-2; D unresolved. Trimming took 3 bases from V and 7 from J, leaving 12 bases between them. This CDR3 is 13 amino acids long. Germline lookup yields CDR1 MNHNS and CDR2 SASEGT.

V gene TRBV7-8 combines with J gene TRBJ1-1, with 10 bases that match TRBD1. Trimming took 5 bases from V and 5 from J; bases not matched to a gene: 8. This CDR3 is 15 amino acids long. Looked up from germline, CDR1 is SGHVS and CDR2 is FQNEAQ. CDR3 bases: TGTGCCAGCAGCGCCGACAGGGGGCTAGGGACTGAAGCTTTCTTT. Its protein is CASSADRGLGTEAFF.

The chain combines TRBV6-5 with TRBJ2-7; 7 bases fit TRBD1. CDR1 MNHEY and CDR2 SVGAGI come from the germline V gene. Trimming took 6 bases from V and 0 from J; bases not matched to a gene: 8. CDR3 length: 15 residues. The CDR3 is CASRRRTGSSYEQYF. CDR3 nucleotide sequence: TGTGCCAGCAGACGACGGACAGGAAGCTCCTACGAGCAGTACTTC.

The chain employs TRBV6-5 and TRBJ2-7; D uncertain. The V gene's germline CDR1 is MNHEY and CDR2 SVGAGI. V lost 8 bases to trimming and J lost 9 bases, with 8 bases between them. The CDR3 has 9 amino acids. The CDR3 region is CASASGQYF. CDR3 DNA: TGTGCCAGCGCCTCAGGGCAGTACTTC.

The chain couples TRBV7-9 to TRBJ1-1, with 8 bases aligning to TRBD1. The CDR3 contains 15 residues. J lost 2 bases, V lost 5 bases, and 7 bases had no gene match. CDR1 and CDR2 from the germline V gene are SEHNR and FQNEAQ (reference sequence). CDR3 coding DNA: TGTGCCAGCAGCCCTATGACAGGGGATAACACTGAAGCTTTCTTT. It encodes CASSPMTGDNTEAFF.

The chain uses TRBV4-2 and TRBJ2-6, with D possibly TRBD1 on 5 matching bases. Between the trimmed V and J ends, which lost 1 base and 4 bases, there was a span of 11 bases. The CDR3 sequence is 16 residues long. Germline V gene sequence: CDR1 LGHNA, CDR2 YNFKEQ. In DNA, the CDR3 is TGTGCCAGCAGCCAAGCGGTGGGGCTCGGGGCCAACGTCCTGACTTTC. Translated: CASSQAVGLGANVLTF.

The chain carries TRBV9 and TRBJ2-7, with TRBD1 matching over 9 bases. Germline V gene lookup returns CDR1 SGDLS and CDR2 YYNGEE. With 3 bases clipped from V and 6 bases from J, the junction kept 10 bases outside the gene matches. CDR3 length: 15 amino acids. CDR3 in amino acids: CASSAWGGTGSEQYF. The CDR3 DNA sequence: TGTGCCAGCAGCGCCTGGGGTGGGACAGGGTCCGAGCAGTACTTC.

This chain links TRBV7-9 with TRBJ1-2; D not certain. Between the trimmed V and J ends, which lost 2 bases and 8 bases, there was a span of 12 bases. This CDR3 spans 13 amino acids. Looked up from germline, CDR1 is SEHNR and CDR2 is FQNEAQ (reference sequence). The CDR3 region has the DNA TGTGCCAGCAGCTTATCGGAGGCCTGGGGCTACACCTTC. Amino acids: CASSLSEAWGYTF.

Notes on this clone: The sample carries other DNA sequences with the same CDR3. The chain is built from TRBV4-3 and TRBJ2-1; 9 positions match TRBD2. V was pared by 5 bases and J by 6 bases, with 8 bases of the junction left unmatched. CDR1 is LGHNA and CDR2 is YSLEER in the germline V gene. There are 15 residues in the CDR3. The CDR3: CASSKRTSAGNEQFF. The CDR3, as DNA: TGCGCCAGCAGCAAGCGGACTAGCGCAGGCAATGAGCAGTTCTTC.

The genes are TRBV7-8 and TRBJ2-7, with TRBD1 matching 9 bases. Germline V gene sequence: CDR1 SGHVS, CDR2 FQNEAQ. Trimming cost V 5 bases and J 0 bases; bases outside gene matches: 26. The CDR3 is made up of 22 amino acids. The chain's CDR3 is CASSQPTGGGRPTSFSSYEQYF. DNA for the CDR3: TGTGCCAGCAGCCAACCGACAGGGGGTGGCCGACCCACCAGCTTCAGCTCCTACGAGCAGTACTTC.

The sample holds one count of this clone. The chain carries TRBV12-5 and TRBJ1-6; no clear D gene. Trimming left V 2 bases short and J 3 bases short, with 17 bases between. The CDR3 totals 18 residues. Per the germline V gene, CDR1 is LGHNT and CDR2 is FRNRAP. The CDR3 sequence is CASGLPHPAIFYNSPLHF. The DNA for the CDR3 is TGTGCTAGTGGTTTGCCTCACCCCGCGATTTTCTATAATTCACCCCTCCACTTT.

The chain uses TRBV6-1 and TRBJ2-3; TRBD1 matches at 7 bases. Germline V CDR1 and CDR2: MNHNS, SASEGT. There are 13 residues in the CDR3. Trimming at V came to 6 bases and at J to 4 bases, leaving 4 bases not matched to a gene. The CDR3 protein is CASRNRGADTQYF. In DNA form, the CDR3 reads TGTGCCAGCAGAAACAGGGGAGCAGATACGCAGTATTTT.

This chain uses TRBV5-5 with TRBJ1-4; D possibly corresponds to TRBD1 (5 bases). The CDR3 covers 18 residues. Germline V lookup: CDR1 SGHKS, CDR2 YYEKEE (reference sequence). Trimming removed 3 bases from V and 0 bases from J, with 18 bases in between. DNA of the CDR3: TGTGCCAGCAGCTGGAGGGGAGCCGTACCTGCAACTAATGAAAAACTGTTTTTT. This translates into CASSWRGAVPATNEKLFF.

CDR3 in amino acids: CASSPLKQAREVVNEQFF. CDR3 sequence (DNA): TGCGCCAGCAGCCCCCTAAAGCAAGCGAGGGAGGTCGTCAATGAGCAGTTCTTC. The rearrangement uses TRBV4-3 and TRBJ2-1; D may be TRBD2 (6 bases). The germline gives CDR1 LGHNA, CDR2 YSLEER. The V end lost 4 bases, the J end lost 6 bases, and 25 bases lay between the germline ends. CDR3 size: 18 residues.

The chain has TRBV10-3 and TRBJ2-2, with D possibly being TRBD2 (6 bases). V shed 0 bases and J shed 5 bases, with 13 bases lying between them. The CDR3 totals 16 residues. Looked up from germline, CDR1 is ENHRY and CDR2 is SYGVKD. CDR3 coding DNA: TGTGCCATCAGTGAGTCTGGAGGGCTGGGGACCGGGGAGCTGTTTTTT. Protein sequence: CAISESGGLGTGELFF.

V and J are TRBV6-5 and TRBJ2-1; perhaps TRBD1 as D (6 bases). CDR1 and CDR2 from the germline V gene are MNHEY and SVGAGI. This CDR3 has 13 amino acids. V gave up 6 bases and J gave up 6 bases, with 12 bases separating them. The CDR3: CASRQGPPNEQFF. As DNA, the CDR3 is TGTGCCAGCAGGCAGGGGCCACCCAATGAGCAGTTCTTC.

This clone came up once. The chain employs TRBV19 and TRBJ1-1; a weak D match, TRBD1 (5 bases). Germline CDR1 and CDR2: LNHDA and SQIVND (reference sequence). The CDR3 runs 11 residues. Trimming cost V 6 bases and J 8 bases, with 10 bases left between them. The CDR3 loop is CASRGRLEAFF. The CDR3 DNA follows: TGTGCCAGTAGGGGGCGCCTGGAAGCTTTCTTT.

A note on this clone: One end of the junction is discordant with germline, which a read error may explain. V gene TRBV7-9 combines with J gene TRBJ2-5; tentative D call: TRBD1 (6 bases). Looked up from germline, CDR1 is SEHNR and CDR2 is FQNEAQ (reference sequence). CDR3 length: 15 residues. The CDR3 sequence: CASSLFGDTQEAQYF. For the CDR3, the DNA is TGTGCCAGCAGCTTATTTGGGGACACACAAGAGGCCCAGTACTTC.

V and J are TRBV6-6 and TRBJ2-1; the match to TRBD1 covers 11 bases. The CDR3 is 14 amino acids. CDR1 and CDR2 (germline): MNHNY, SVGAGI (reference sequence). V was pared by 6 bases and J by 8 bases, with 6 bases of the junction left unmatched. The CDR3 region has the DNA TGTGCCAGCAGACGCGGGACAGGGGGGGATGAGCAGTTCTTC. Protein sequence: CASRRGTGGDEQFF.

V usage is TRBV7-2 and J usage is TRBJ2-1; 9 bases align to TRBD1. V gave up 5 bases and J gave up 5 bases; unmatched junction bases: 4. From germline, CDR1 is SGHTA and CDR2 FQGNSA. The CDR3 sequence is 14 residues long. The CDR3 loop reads CASSKDRGHNEQFF. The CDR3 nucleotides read TGTGCCAGCAGCAAGGACAGGGGACACAATGAGCAGTTCTTC.

The CDR3 loop reads CASSLGPQGAGNTIYF. Written as DNA, the CDR3 is TGCGCCAGCAGCTTGGGCCCACAGGGGGCTGGAAACACCATATATTTT. The chain recombines TRBV5-1 with TRBJ1-3; 8 bases fit TRBD1. This CDR3 spans 16 amino acids. Germline V lookup: CDR1 SGHRS, CDR2 YFSETQ. Trimming removed 0 bases from V and 2 bases from J; junction bases left unmatched: 4. The entire variable domain, with the rest obtained from reference TRBV5-1 and TRBJ1-3, is as follows: KAGVTQTPRYLIKTRGQQVTLSCSPISGHRSVSWYQQTPGQGLQFLFEYFSETQRNKGNFPGRFSGRQFSNSRSEMNVSTLELGDSALYLCASSLGPQGAGNTIYFGEGSWLTVV.

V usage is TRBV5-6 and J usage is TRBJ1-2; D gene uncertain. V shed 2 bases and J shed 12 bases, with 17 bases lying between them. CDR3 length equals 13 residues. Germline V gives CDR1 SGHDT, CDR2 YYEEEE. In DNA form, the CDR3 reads TGTGCCAGCAGCTTTCCCCCCGTTTTAAATAACACCTTC. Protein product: CASSFPPVLNNTF.

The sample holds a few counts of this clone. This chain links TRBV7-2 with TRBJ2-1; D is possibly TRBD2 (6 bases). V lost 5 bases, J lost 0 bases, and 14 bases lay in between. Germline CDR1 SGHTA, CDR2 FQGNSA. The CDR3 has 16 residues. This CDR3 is CASSGRDSSSYNEQFF. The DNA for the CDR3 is TGTGCCAGCAGCGGCCGGGACTCGAGCTCCTACAATGAGCAGTTCTTC.

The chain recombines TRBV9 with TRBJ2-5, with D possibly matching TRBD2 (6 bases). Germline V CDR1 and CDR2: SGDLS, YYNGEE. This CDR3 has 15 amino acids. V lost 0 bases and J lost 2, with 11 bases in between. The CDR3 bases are TGTGCCAGCAGCGTAGTCGCGGGGTTACAAGAGACCCAGTACTTC. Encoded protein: CASSVVAGLQETQYF.